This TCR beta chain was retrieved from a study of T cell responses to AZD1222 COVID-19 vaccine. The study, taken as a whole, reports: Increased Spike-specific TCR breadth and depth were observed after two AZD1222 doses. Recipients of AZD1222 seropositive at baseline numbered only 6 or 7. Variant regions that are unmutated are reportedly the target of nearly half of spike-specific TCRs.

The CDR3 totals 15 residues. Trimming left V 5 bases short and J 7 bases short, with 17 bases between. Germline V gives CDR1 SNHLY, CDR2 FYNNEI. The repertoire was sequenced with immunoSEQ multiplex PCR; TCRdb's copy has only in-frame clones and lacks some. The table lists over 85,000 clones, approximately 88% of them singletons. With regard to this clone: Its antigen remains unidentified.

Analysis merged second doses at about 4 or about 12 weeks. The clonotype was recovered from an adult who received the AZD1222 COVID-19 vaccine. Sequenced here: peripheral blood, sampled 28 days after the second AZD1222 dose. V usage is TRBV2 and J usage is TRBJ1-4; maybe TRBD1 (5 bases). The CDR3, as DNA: TGTGCCAGCAGTTCTTCCGGGACTGGGGGTGAAAAACTGTTTTTT. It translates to CASSSSGTGGEKLFF.